The entry below gives a single TCR beta chain sequence along with its context. Some clones are missing from TCRdb's copy, which holds only in-frame ones; the method was immunoSEQ multiplex PCR. The table shows hundreds of thousands of clones, with around nine tenths occurring only once. CDR1 MNHEY and CDR2 SVGAGI come from the germline V gene. This CDR3 contains 13 residues. Trimming pared 0 bases from V and 8 bases from J, leaving 11 bases between. This sample was included in a study of blood T cell repertoires in COVID-19. This receptor was obtained from a young woman who had recovered from COVID-19. The J gene is TRBJ2-7, the V gene TRBV6-5; D remains unclear. Source material: peripheral blood. CDR3 DNA: TGTGCCAGCAGTTACTCGAACGGAGAAAAGCAGTACTTC. Amino acids: CASSYSNGEKQYF.